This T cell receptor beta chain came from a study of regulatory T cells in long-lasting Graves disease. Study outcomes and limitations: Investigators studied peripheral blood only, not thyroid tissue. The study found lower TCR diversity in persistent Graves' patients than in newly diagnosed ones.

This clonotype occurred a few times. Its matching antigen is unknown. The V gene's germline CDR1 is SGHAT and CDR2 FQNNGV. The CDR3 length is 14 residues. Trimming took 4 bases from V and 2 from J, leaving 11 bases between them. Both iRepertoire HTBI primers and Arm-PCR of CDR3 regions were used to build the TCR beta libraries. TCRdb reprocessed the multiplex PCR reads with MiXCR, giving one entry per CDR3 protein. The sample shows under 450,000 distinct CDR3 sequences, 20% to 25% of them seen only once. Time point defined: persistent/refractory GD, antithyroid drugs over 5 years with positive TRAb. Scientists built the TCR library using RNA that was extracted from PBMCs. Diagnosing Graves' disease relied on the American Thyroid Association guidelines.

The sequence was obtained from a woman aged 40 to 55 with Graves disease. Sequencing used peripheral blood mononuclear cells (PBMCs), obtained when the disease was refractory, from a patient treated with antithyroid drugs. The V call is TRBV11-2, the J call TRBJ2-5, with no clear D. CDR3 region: CASSSRNLQETQYF. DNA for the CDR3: TGTGCCAGCAGCTCCAGGAACTTACAAGAGACCCAGTACTTC. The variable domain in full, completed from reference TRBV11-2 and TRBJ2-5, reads EAGVAQSPRYKIIEKRQSVAFWCNPISGHATLYWYQQILGQGPKLLIQFQNNGVVDDSQLPKDRFSAERLKGVDSTLKIQPAKLEDSAVYLCASSSRNLQETQYFGPGTRLLVL.